This T cell receptor (beta chain) came from a study of human T cells and chemical hapten exposure. The CDR3 consists of 16 residues. Germline V lookup: CDR1 PRHDT, CDR2 FYEKMQ (reference sequence). V was clipped by 1 base and J by 4 bases; unmatched bases: 6. Regarding time point: healthy volunteer bleed at 2 weeks. Total RNA extraction was carried out from unfractionated whole blood. TCRdb itself ran the RACE reads through MiXCR, one entry per CDR3 protein. The data hold over 85,000 distinct CDR3 sequences, with approximately 9% observed a single time. This clonotype occurred many times. The TCR was taken from a female donor in good health. Some clones in this sample may be carry-over from other donors' samples. The chain employs TRBV13 and TRBJ2-3; 9 positions match TRBD2. Sequencing used whole blood. CDR3 residues: CASSLDAGGVADTQYF. DNA for the CDR3: TGTGCCAGCAGCTTAGATGCGGGAGGGGTCGCAGATACGCAGTATTTT.